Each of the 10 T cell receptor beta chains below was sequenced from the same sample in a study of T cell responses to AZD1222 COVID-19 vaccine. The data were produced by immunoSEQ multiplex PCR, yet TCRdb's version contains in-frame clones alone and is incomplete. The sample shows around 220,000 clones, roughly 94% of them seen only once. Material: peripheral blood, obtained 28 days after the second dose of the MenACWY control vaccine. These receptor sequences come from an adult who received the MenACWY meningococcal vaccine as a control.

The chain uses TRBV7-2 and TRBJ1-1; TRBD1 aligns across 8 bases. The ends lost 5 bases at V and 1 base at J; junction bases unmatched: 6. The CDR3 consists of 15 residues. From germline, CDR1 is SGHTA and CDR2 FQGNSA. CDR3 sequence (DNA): TGTGCCAGCAGCCCGGGTGGGACAGGGAACACTGAAGCTTTCTTT. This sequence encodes CASSPGGTGNTEAFF.

The chain's CDR3 is CASSPSGHFNEQFF. Here the CDR3 DNA reads TGTGCCAGCAGCCCCAGCGGGCATTTCAATGAGCAGTTCTTC. This chain connects TRBV11-2 to TRBJ2-1; D perhaps matches TRBD2 (6 bases). Germline assignment: CDR1 SGHAT and CDR2 FQNNGV. V was shortened by 5 bases and J by 6 bases, with 14 bases between the two germline ends. The CDR3 is 14 amino acids.

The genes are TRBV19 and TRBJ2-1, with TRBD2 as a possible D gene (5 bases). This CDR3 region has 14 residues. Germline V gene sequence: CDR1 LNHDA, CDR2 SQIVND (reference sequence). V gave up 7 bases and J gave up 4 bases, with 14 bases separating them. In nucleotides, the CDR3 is TGTGCCAGTAAAACGGAGGCCGAATACAATGAGCAGTTCTTC. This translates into CASKTEAEYNEQFF.

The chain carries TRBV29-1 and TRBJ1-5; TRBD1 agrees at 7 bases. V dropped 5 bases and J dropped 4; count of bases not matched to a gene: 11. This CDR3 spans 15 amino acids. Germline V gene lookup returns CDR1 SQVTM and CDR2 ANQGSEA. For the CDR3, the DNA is TGCAGCGTTCGTTTTGGCGGACAGGAGAATCAGCCCCAGCATTTT. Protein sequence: CSVRFGGQENQPQHF.

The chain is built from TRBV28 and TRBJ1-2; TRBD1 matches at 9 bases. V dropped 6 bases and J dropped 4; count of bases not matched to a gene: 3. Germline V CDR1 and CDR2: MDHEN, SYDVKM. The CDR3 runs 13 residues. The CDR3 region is CASRATGGYGYTF. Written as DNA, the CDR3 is TGTGCCAGCAGGGCGACAGGGGGCTATGGCTACACCTTC.

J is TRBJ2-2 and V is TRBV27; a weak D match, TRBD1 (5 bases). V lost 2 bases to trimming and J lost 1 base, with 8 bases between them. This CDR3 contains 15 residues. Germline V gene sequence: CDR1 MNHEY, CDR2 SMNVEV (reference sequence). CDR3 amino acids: CASSLRGRNTGELFF. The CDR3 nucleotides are TGTGCCAGCAGTTTAAGGGGTAGGAACACCGGGGAGCTGTTTTTT.

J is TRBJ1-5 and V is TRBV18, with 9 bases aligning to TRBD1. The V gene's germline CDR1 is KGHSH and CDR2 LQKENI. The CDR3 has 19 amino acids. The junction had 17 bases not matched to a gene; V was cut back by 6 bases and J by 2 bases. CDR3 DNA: TGTGCCAGCTCTCAAAGCGCGGGACAGGGCTCGGGGGGCAATCAGCCCCAGCATTTT. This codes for CASSQSAGQGSGGNQPQHF. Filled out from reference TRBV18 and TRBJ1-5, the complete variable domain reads NAGVMQNPRHLVRRRGQEARLRCSPMKGHSHVYWYRQLPEEGLKFMVYLQKENIIDESGMPKERFSAEFPKEGPSILRIQQVVRGDSAAYFCASSQSAGQGSGGNQPQHFGDGTRLSIL.

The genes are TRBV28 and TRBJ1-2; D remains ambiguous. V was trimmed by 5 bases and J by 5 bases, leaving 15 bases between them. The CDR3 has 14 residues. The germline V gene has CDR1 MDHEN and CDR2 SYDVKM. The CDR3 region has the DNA TGTGCCAGCAGTGGTCCGGGGAATTCATATGGCTACACCTTC. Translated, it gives CASSGPGNSYGYTF.

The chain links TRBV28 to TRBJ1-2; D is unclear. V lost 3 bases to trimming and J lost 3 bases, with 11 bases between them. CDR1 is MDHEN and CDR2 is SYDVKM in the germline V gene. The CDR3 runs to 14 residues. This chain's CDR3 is CASSFNSRDYGYTF. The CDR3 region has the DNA TGTGCCAGCAGTTTTAATTCTAGGGACTATGGCTACACCTTC.

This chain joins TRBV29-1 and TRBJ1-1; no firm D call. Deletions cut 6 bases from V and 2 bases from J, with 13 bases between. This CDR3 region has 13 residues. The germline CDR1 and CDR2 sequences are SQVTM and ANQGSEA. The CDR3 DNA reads TGCAGCGTGCGGGCCGACTTAAACACTGAAGCTTTCTTT. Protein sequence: CSVRADLNTEAFF.